The clone carrying this T cell receptor (beta chain) has a single count. The antigen is unknown. This sample is part of a study of cytomegalovirus exposure and HLA in healthy donors. The study's findings and limits: Analysis performed later showed TCR beta chains linked to HLA being more clonally expanded than equally common others. Researchers catalogued around 150 TCR beta chains as cytomegalovirus-associated. Relative to the approximately 700-donor mean, N-insertions were reportedly fewer in an Asian-associated ancestry cluster in a later analysis.

The PCR contained 60 Vbeta and 13 Jbeta primers. Data came from immunoSEQ multiplex PCR; TCRdb stores just in-frame clones and leaves some out. The sample yields some 140,000 clones, more than 75% seen once. V shed 3 bases and J 7 bases; nucleotides not matched to a gene: 5. Germline V lookup: CDR1 MDHEN, CDR2 SYDVKM. The CDR3 length is 14 residues. This sequence was found in a man younger than 45 in good health and CMV-seronegative. The specimen was PBMCs. The chain joins TRBV28 to TRBJ1-4; 7 nucleotides agree with TRBD1. CDR3 coding DNA: TGTGCCAGCAGTTTGGAGGGGGCCTTTGAAAAACTGTTTTTT. This translates into CASSLEGAFEKLFF.